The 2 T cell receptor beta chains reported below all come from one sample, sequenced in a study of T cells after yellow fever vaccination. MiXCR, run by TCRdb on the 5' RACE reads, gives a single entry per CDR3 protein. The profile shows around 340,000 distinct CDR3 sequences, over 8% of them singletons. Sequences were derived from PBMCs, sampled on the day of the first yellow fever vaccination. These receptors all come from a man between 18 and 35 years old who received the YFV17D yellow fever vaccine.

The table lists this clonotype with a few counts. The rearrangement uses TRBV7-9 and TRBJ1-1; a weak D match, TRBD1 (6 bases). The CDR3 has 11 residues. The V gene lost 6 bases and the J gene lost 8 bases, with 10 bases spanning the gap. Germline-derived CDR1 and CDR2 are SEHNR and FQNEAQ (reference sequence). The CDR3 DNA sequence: TGTGCCAGCAGGCGGACAGCGGAAGCTTTCTTT. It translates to CASRRTAEAFF.

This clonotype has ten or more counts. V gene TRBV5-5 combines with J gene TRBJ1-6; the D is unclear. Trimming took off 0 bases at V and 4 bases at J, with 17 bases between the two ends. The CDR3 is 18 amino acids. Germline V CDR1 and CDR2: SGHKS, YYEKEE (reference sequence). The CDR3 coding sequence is TGTGCCAGCAGCTTGGGCCACGTCTCCCGTGGATATAATTCACCCCTCCACTTT. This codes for CASSLGHVSRGYNSPLHF.